These 7 T cell receptor beta chains came from one sample sequenced in a study of T cell repertoires in cytomegalovirus infection. TCRdb reanalysed the reads using MiXCR and keeps one entry per CDR3 protein. The data contain about 360,000 distinct CDR3 sequences, about a sixth of them singletons. Specimen: PBMCs. The receptor source for this set is a human donor in good health (CMV status not recorded). Some clones in this sample may be carry-over from other donors' samples.

In DNA, the CDR3 is TGTGCCAGCACCCTGGGGGAGGGGTCTCAGCCCCAGCATTTT. Its translation is CASTLGEGSQPQHF. The V gene is TRBV28, the J gene TRBJ1-5; the D gene is possibly TRBD1 (5 bases). This CDR3 spans 14 amino acids. CDR1 is MDHEN, CDR2 SYDVKM, per germline. Trimming pared 7 bases from V and 6 bases from J, leaving 16 bases between.

This clonotype was seen a handful of times. V usage is TRBV19 and J usage is TRBJ2-7; the D gene is possibly TRBD1 (6 bases). The CDR3 is 15 amino acids. V was clipped by 2 bases and J by 2 bases, with 13 bases between them. Germline CDR1 reads LNHDA; CDR2 reads SQIVND (reference sequence). The CDR3 region has the DNA TGTGCCAGTAGTATATCGTGGGACATAACCTACGAGCAGTACTTC. Protein product: CASSISWDITYEQYF.

This clonotype came up a few times. The genes are TRBV20-1 and TRBJ2-3; 8 bases fit TRBD1. Germline loops: CDR1 DFQATT, CDR2 SNEGSKA (reference sequence). This CDR3 spans 15 amino acids. The V and J ends lost 2 bases and 4 bases, in that order; junction bases with no gene match: 8. CDR3 in DNA: TGCAGTGCTAGAAAGACAGGGGCGCAAGCAGATACGCAGTATTTT. Amino acid sequence: CSARKTGAQADTQYF.

V and J are TRBV7-8 and TRBJ2-5; 11 nucleotides align to TRBD2. The CDR3 is 19 residues long. Germline V CDR1 and CDR2: SGHVS, FQNEAQ. The J segment lost 0 bases and the V segment lost 1 base, leaving 10 bases of the junction unmatched. The CDR3 region is CASSLGRVLAGGNQETQYF. CDR3 nucleotides: TGTGCCAGCAGCTTAGGCCGGGTATTAGCGGGGGGGAACCAAGAGACCCAGTACTTC.

This clonotype was seen a handful of times. The chain employs TRBV7-8 and TRBJ1-2, with D maybe TRBD1 (5 bases). The CDR3 loop spans 14 amino acids. The germline gives CDR1 SGHVS, CDR2 FQNEAQ. With 5 bases removed from V and 4 bases from J, the gap between germline ends came to 14 bases. The chain's CDR3 is CASSVSRGSYGYTF. The CDR3 region has the DNA TGTGCCAGCAGCGTTAGTCGGGGGTCCTATGGCTACACCTTC.

This clonotype was seen more than once but under ten times. The chain combines TRBV19 with TRBJ1-1; tentative D call: TRBD1 (5 bases). This CDR3 region has 15 residues. Germline CDR1 and CDR2: LNHDA and SQIVND (reference sequence). Trimming left V 7 bases short and J 7 bases short, with 22 bases between. The CDR3 DNA sequence: TGTGCCAGTATTGCCGGTGCACTTCCGGGGGTTGAAGCTTTCTTT. Its translation is CASIAGALPGVEAFF.

The chain has TRBV7-9 and TRBJ1-1; the D is unclear. Trimming pared 0 bases from V and 5 bases from J, leaving 13 bases between. Germline lookup yields CDR1 SEHNR and CDR2 FQNEAQ (reference sequence). This CDR3 has 15 amino acids. The CDR3 sequence: CASSLALGRGTEAFF. CDR3 coding DNA: TGTGCCAGCAGCTTAGCGCTGGGGAGAGGGACTGAAGCTTTCTTT.